This TCR beta chain stems from a study of sequential checkpoint blockade in melanoma. Study-wide context: Patients were randomized 1:1 to nivolumab-then-ipilimumab or ipilimumab-then-nivolumab first-line. After both sequences, patients received maintenance nivolumab.

Here immunoSEQ multiplex PCR was the method, and the copy in TCRdb shows in-frame clones only, minus some. The repertoire has 13,000 or so clones, approximately 68% of them found once; the top ten carry 22%. V was pared by 1 base and J by 9 bases, with 7 bases between. The CDR3 is 12 residues long. Germline V gives CDR1 SGHTA, CDR2 FQGTGA. As to treatment: randomized to nivolumab then ipilimumab (arm A) or the reverse (arm B). No patient had prior DNA-damaging chemotherapy. From thawed PBMCs, live CD3+CD8+ cells negative for CD19 and CD56 were sorted. This sample comprised CD8+ T cells sorted from blood (inferred from file names), obtained from a patient given nivolumab and ipilimumab in sequence. The V gene is TRBV7-3, the J gene TRBJ2-1, with D perhaps TRBD1 (5 bases). The TCR originated in a human donor with melanoma. CDR3 sequence (DNA): TGTGCCAGCAGCTTAAATAGGGGTGAGCAGTTCTTC. Its translation: CASSLNRGEQFF. Supplemented by reference TRBV7-3 and TRBJ2-1, the full variable domain reads GAGVSQTPSNKVTEKGKYVELRCDPISGHTALYWYRQSLGQGPEFLIYFQGTGAADDSGLPNDRFFAVRPEGSVSTLKIQRTERGDSAVYLCASSLNRGEQFFGPGTRLTVL.